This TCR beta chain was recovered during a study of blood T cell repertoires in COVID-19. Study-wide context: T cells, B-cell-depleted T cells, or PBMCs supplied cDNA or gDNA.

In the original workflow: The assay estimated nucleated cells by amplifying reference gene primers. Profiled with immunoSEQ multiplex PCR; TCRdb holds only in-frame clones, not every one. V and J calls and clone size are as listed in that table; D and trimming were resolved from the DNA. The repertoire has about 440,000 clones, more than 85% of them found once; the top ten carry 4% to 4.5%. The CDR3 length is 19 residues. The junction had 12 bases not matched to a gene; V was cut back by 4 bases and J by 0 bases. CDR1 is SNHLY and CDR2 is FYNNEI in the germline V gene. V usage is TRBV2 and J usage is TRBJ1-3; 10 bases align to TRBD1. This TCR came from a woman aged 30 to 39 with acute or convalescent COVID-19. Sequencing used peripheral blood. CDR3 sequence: CASSGWFGTGASSGNTIYF. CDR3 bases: TGTGCCAGCAGTGGGTGGTTTGGGACAGGGGCCAGCTCTGGAAACACCATATATTTT.